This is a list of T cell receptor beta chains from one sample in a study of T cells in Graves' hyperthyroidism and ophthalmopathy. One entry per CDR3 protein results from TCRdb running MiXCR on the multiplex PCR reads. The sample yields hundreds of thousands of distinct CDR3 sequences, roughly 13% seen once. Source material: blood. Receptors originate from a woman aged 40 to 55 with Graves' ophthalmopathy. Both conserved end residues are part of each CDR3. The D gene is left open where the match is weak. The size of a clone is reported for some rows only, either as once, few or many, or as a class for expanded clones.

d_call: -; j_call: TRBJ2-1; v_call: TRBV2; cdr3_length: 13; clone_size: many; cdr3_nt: TGTGCCAGCAGCAGAGGAGGGTCGGGTGAGCAGTTCTTC; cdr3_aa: CASSRGGSGEQFF
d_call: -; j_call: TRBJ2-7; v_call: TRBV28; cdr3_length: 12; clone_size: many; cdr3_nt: TGTGCCAGCAGTAGACAGACTACCGAGCAGTACTTC; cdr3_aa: CASSRQTTEQYF
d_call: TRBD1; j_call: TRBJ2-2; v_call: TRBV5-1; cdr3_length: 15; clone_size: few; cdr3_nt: TGCGCCAGCAGCAAGACAGGGCTGGCCACCGGGGAGCTGTTTTTT; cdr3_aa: CASSKTGLATGELFF
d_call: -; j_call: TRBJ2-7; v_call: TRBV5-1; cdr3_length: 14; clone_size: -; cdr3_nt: TGCGCCAGCAGCTTCCCCCAGGGAGTCGACGAGCAGTACTTC; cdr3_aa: CASSFPQGVDEQYF
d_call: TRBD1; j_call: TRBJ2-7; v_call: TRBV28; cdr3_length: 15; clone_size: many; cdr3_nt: TGTGCCAGCAGTTTACTAAGGGACAGACCCTACGAGCAGTACTTC; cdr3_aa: CASSLLRDRPYEQYF
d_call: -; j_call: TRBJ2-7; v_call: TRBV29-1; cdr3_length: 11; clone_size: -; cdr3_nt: TGCAGCGCACGGGACCTATACGAGCAGTACTTC; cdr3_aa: CSARDLYEQYF
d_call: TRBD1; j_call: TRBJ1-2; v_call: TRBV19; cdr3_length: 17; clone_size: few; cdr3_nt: TGTGCCAGTAGTAAGAACCCCGGGACAGGGGGCAATTATGGCTACACCTTC; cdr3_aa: CASSKNPGTGGNYGYTF
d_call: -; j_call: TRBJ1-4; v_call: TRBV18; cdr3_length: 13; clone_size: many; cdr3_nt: TGTGCCAGCTCATTCGAGATGTCAGGAAAACTGTTTTTT; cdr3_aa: CASSFEMSGKLFF
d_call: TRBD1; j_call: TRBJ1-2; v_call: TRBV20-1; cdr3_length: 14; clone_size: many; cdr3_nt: TGCAGTGCTCTCGGGACAGGGGATAACTATGGCTACACCTTC; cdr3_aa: CSALGTGDNYGYTF
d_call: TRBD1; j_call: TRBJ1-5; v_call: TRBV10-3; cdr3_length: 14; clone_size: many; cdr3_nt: TGTGCCACCAGGGGGGGTTGGGACAATCAGCCCCAGCATTTT; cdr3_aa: CATRGGWDNQPQHF
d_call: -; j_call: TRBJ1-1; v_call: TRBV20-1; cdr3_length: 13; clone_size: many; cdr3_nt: TGCAGTGCTCGAATGGACAGGAACACTGAAGCTTTCTTT; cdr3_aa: CSARMDRNTEAFF
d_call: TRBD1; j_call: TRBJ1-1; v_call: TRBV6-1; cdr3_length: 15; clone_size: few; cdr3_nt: TGTGCCAGCAGTAAACGACAGGGTCGGAACACTGAAGCTTTCTTT; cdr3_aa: CASSKRQGRNTEAFF
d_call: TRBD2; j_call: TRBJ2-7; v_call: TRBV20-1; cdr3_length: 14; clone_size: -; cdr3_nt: TGCAGTGCTATTCTAGCGGGAGGTTCCTACGAGCAGTACTTC; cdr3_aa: CSAILAGGSYEQYF
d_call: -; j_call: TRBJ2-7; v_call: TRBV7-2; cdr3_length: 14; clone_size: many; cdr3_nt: TGTGCCACCCGTCTGGGGGTGGGGTACTACGAGCAGTACTTC; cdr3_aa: CATRLGVGYYEQYF
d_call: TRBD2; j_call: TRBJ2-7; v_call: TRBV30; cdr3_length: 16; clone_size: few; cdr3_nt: TGTGCCTGGAGCCGGCTAGCGGGTGTCAGAGCCTACGAGCAGTACTTC; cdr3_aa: CAWSRLAGVRAYEQYF
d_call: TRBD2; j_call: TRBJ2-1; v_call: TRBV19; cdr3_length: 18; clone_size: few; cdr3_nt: TGTGCCAGTAGATCAGGGCTAGCGGGGGCTCCCTCCTACAATGAGCAGTTCTTC; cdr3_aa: CASRSGLAGAPSYNEQFF
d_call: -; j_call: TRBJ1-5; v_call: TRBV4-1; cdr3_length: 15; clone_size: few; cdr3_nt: TGCGCCAGCAGCCAAGAGTGGAGGGGCAATCAGCCCCAGCATTTT; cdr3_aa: CASSQEWRGNQPQHF